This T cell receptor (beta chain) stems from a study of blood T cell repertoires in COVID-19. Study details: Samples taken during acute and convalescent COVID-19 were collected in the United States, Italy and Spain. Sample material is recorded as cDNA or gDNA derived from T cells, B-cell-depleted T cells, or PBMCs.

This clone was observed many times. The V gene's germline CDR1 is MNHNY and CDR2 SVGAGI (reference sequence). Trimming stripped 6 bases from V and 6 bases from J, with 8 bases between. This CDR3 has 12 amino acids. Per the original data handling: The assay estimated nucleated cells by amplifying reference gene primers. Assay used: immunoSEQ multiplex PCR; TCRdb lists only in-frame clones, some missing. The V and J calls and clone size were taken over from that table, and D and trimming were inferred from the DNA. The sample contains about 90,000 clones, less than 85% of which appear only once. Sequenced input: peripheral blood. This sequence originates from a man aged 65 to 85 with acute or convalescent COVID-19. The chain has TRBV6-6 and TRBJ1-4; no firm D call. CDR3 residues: CASSLQDEKLFF. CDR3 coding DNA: TGTGCCAGCAGCCTCCAGGATGAAAAACTGTTTTTT.